This TCR beta chain is drawn from a study of blood T cell repertoires in COVID-19. Methods used by the authors: Estimated nucleated cell counts came from reference gene primer amplification. TCRdb keeps only in-frame clones here, not all; method: immunoSEQ multiplex PCR. V, J and clone size derive from that table, while D and trimming were established from the DNA sequence. Of about 140,000 clones detected, approximately 79% appear once; the ten largest clones hold 2.5% to 3%. Germline V gives CDR1 SNHLY, CDR2 FYNNEI. The CDR3 sequence is 14 residues long. The V gene end was trimmed by 6 bases and the J gene end by 6 bases; junction bases not matched to a gene: 6. The participants were between roughly 18 and 89 years old and came from 24 US areas. Symptom resolution, clearance, or two negative PCRs marked the recovered donors of Cohort 3.

The genes are TRBV2 and TRBJ1-5; 9 bases are a match to TRBD1. The source of this sequence is a woman between 50 and 59 years old who had recovered from COVID-19. Specimen: PBMCs or T cells enriched from blood (not recorded which). The CDR3 DNA reads as TGTGCCAGCAGATTCTTACAGGGGGCTCAGCCCCAGCATTTT. Amino acids: CASRFLQGAQPQHF.